This T cell receptor beta chain was profiled in a study of blood T cells in healthy people across ages (dated by TCRdb to about 2015). In terms of the full investigation: In model experiments, roughly one uniquely barcoded TCR beta cDNA molecule per two T cells was captured by template switching. To avoid experimental bias, donors of different ages were distributed randomly across sequencing lanes. Age-related changes in TCR beta repertoire diversity were measured in the study by deep sequencing normalized with unique cDNA molecular identifiers. The donors were divided into four age groups: young (average about 15 years), middle-aged (approximately 39), aged (roughly 60) and long-lived (82). Two additional independent replicas of 1 million unique cDNA reads from the same blood draw were analyzed for two donors (one aged 18 to 30 and one aged 80 or older). The research as a whole found: Because profiling used bulk unsorted PBMCs, naive and antigen-experienced compartments could not be compared conclusively. A strong correlation was found between observed TCR beta diversity and the percentage of naive T cells measured by flow cytometry. Observed TCR beta diversity per million T cells fell roughly linearly with age, and a significant reduction was already apparent by age approximately 41. Estimates of total diversity based on one million sequenced T cells were regarded as lower bounds and as underestimates. Donor CMV infection status was unknown, potentially confounding age-related changes in expanded clonotypes. Compared with the aged group, the long-lived group had more naive CD4+ T cells, fewer expanded clones and increased TCR diversity, suggesting age selection.

The germline V gene encodes CDR1 SGHTA and CDR2 FQGNSA. Counted from cysteine to phenylalanine, this CDR3 has 15 amino acids. Only the CDR3 portion is preserved as DNA: 45 bases, with reading frame beginning at the first base. The V and J ends are trimmed by 5 bases and 4 bases, leaving 16 bases between them. To prepare the library, 5' RACE was applied. The sequencer was an Illumina HiSeq 2500. A second roughly 7 to 12 cycle PCR used a sample-barcoded 5' primer and a J-beta primer mix. Each TCR beta cDNA molecule received a unique molecular identifier from a template-switch 5' adaptor carrying 12 random nucleotides. At least 2.5 million CDR3-containing paired-end reads were obtained from each sample. All of the RNA was converted into first-strand cDNA using the Mint cDNA synthesis kit, with a TRBC-specific oligonucleotide serving as the primer. Following uracil-DNA glycosylase treatment, all cDNA underwent a first 18-cycle PCR with the universal primers M1SS and BC2_uni_R. The original methods were these. Each sample was normalized by randomly selecting 1 million high-quality reads, each carrying a distinct molecular identifier. Instead of being binned into consensus sequences, reads with shared molecular identifiers were discarded. CDR3 identification, clonotype clustering and error correction used MiTCR with a Q25 quality threshold and the strictest error-elimination algorithm. A nonparametric unseen species model with Euler transformation was used to estimate a lower bound on total TCR beta diversity. The public reads were reprocessed in TCRdb via fastp at Q25 and MiXCR, keeping in-frame beta chains. One record per CDR3 amino acid sequence lists the most common genes and DNA. The V and J calls here are based on TCRdb, not the publication. Counted in this sample were hundreds of thousands of distinct CDR3 sequences; roughly 41% of them appeared once. 25% to 35% of the sample lies in the top ten.

Systemically healthy Caucasian individuals from Russia, 39 in total and aged about 6 to 90 years, were included as donors. Each donor gave about 9.8 milliliters of peripheral blood, drawn into EDTA-treated Vacutainer tubes. PBMCs were isolated by Ficoll-Paque density-gradient centrifugation, with at least 6 million obtained per sample. Trizol reagent was used to extract total RNA from the PBMCs, yielding at least 6 micrograms per sample. For every donor, flow cytometry on a PBMC aliquot measured the percentage of naive CD45RAhigh/CD27high T cells. This clonotype was found a few times. The antigen this receptor binds is unknown. No much larger clone is present one base from it, and per-base qualities are unavailable.

The sequence links TRBV7-2 to TRBJ2-3; TRBD1 is a possible D gene, resting on 5 matching bases. Sequenced sample: blood. This TCR was recovered from a man aged 80 or over in good health. The DNA sequence is given as TGTGCCAGCAGCGTACTTAGCATCAGGGCAGATACGCAGTATTTT. Its coded protein is CASSVLSIRADTQYF. This CDR3, with the reference TRBV7-2 and TRBJ2-3 proteins standing in past its ends, gives the full variable domain GAGVSQSPSNKVTEKGKDVELRCDPISGHTALYWYRQSLGQGLEFLIYFQGNSAPDKSGLPSDRFSAERTGGSVSTLTIQRTQQEDSAVYLCASSVLSIRADTQYFGPGTRLTVL.